One and the same sample provided the 8 T cell receptor beta chains below, sequenced in a study of CXCR3-negative and CXCR3-positive naive CD8 T cells. Overall study findings and caveats: CXCR3-positive naive cells had more hydrophobic TRB CDR3s than CXCR3-negative naive cells.

5' RACE that incorporated UMI labels was used to prepare the TRB cDNA libraries. TCRdb reanalyzed the 5' RACE reads, giving one entry per CDR3 protein sequence and no DNA. This sample's clone table lists roughly 7,200 distinct CDR3 sequences. For these TCRs, the target antigens are not known. The source material was naive CXCR3+ CD8+ T cells from blood. Subset: CD45RO-CCR7+CD27+CD95- naive CD8+ T cells expressing CXCR3 (TNR3+). These receptors were obtained from a human donor in good health. Some clones in this sample may be carry-over from other donors' samples.

The chain couples TRBV7-9 to TRBJ2-1; TCRdb picks TRBD1, but there is no DNA to check that call. Per germline, CDR1 SEHNR and CDR2 FQNEAQ (reference sequence). The CDR3 loop spans 15 amino acids. The CDR3: CASSPDRDQYNEQFF. Full variable domain (missing parts from reference TRBV7-9 and TRBJ2-1): DTGVSQNPRHKITKRGQNVTFRCDPISEHNRLYWYRQTLGQGPEFLTYFQNEAQLEKSRLLSDRFSAERPKGSFSTLEIQRTEQGDSAMYLCASSPDRDQYNEQFFGPGTRLTVL.

The V gene is TRBV29-1, the J gene TRBJ2-2. Germline-derived CDR1 and CDR2 are SQVTM and ANQGSEA. This CDR3 comprises 13 residues. The CDR3: CSVAASDTGELFF.

V and J are TRBV5-1 and TRBJ2-1; without DNA, the TCRdb call of TRBD2 cannot be checked. This CDR3 has 15 residues. Germline assignment: CDR1 SGHRS and CDR2 YFSETQ. The CDR3: CASSSGLAGYNEQFF.

The chain is built from TRBV9 and TRBJ2-1; with no DNA, the TCRdb D assignment of TRBD2 cannot be verified. The CDR3 loop spans 20 amino acids. Germline CDR1 and CDR2: SGDLS and YYNGEE. The chain's CDR3 is CASSVAGTSRIGSYYNEQFF.

The rearrangement uses TRBV2 and TRBJ2-3; TCRdb reports TRBD2, a call that lacks DNA to check it against. This CDR3 spans 16 amino acids. The V gene's germline CDR1 is SNHLY and CDR2 FYNNEI. CDR3 loop: CASKKTSGRGSDTQYF. Combining the CDR3 with reference TRBV2 and TRBJ2-3 gives the whole variable domain EPEVTQTPSHQVTQMGQEVILRCVPISNHLYFYWYRQILGQKVEFLVSFYNNEISEKSEIFDDQFSVERPDGSNFTLKIRSTKLEDSAMYFCASKKTSGRGSDTQYFGPGTRLTVL.

This chain links TRBV29-1 with TRBJ2-1; TCRdb calls TRBD1, which cannot be checked without DNA. Looked up from germline, CDR1 is SQVTM and CDR2 is ANQGSEA. The CDR3 totals 13 residues. CDR3 in amino acids: CSALVPSYNEQFF.

In terms of frequency, this clonotype is medium-sized. The chain recombines TRBV4-2 with TRBJ2-5; the D call from TCRdb, TRBD1, cannot be confirmed without DNA. The CDR3 consists of 14 residues. The germline V gene has CDR1 LGHNA and CDR2 YNFKEQ. CDR3 amino acids: CASSRDRGTETQYF.

V and J are TRBV27 and TRBJ2-3; the TRBD1 assignment by TCRdb is unverifiable without DNA. This CDR3 spans 16 amino acids. Germline CDR1 and CDR2: MNHEY and SMNVEV (reference sequence). This chain's CDR3 is CASSLLSRGSTDTQYF.